This T cell receptor beta chain was recorded in a study of control samples from healthy donors and cancer patients. V was clipped by 5 bases and J by 4 bases, with 17 bases between them. This CDR3 has 15 residues. CDR1 and CDR2 from the germline V gene are LNHDA and SQIVND (reference sequence). The method was immunoSEQ multiplex PCR; TCRdb's version includes in-frame clones alone and lacks a portion of them. The profile covers about 40,000 clones, with about 87% appearing a single time and roughly a tenth taken by the ten largest. The sequenced material came from PBMCs. The rearrangement uses TRBV19 and TRBJ1-1; TRBD1 is a possible D gene (5 bases). The clonotype originates from a woman aged 60-75 years with lung cancer. For the CDR3, the DNA is TGTGCCAGTAGTCCGAAAGGTGGGGGTCGCACTGAAGCTTTCTTT. Encoded protein: CASSPKGGGRTEAFF.